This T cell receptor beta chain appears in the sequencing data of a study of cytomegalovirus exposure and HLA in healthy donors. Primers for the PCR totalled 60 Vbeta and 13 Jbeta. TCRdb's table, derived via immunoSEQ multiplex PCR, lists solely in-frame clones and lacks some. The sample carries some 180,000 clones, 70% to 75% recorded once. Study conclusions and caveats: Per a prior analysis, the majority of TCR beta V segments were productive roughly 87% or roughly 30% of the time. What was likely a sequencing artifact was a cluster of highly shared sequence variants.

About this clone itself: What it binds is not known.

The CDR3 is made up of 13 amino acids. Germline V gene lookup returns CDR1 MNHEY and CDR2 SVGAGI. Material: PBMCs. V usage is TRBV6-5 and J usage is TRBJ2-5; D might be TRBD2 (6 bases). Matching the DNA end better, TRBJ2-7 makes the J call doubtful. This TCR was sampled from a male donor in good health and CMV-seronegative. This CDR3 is CASSHGTLYEQYF. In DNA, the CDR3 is TGTGCCAGCAGTCACGGGACTCTCTACGAGCAGTACTTC.